This is a list of T cell receptor beta chains from one sample in a study of neoadjuvant nivolumab and ipilimumab in lung cancer. Only in-frame clones appear in the TCRdb table, and some are missing; sequencing was by immunoSEQ multiplex PCR. The table lists 25,000 to 35,000 clones, about 83% of them singletons. Sequenced here: tumor tissue, sampled after neoadjuvant nivolumab, alone or with ipilimumab, at or shortly before surgery. The receptors were gathered from an adult with non-small cell lung cancer. Each CDR3 is given with its conserved first and last residue. The D gene is left open where the match is weak. Rows may omit the clone size; those that give it use once, few, many or a size class.

d_gene: NA
j_gene: TRBJ2-7
abundance: NA
v_gene: TRBV12-5
CDR3aa: CASVHSRGRTYEQYF
CDR3nt: TGTGCTAGTGTCCACTCCAGGGGGAGGACCTACGAGCAGTACTTC

d_gene: TRBD2
j_gene: TRBJ2-5
abundance: NA
v_gene: TRBV29-1
CDR3aa: CSGTSGETQYF
CDR3nt: TGCAGCGGGACTAGCGGAGAGACCCAGTACTTC

d_gene: NA
j_gene: TRBJ1-3
abundance: NA
v_gene: TRBV30
CDR3aa: CAWSVYSGNTIYF
CDR3nt: TGTGCCTGGAGTGTTTACTCTGGAAACACCATATATTTT

d_gene: NA
j_gene: TRBJ2-1
abundance: NA
v_gene: TRBV10-3
CDR3aa: CAISVRDKNNEQFF
CDR3nt: TGTGCCATCAGTGTCAGGGACAAGAACAATGAGCAGTTCTTC

d_gene: NA
j_gene: TRBJ2-3
abundance: NA
v_gene: TRBV9
CDR3aa: CASSVAGFWTDTQYF
CDR3nt: TGTGCCAGCAGCGTGGCAGGGTTTTGGACAGATACGCAGTATTTT

d_gene: NA
j_gene: TRBJ1-1
abundance: NA
v_gene: TRBV30
CDR3aa: CAWDKAGGTEAFF
CDR3nt: TGTGCCTGGGACAAAGCCGGCGGGACTGAAGCTTTCTTT

d_gene: NA
j_gene: TRBJ1-5
abundance: NA
v_gene: TRBV7-8
CDR3aa: CASSLVRWQPNQPQHF
CDR3nt: TGTGCCAGCAGCTTAGTTAGGTGGCAGCCAAATCAGCCCCAGCATTTT

d_gene: NA
j_gene: TRBJ1-4
abundance: NA
v_gene: TRBV7-2
CDR3aa: CASSLGGEKLFF
CDR3nt: TGTGCCAGCAGCTTGGGGGGTGAAAAACTGTTTTTT

d_gene: NA
j_gene: TRBJ1-6
abundance: NA
v_gene: TRBV11-1
CDR3aa: CASTPGRRGSPLHF
CDR3nt: TGTGCCAGCACGCCAGGCAGAAGGGGTTCACCCCTCCACTTT

d_gene: NA
j_gene: TRBJ1-6
abundance: once
v_gene: TRBV27
CDR3aa: CASSFVDSPLHF
CDR3nt: TGTGCCAGCAGTTTTGTGGATTCACCCCTCCACTTT

d_gene: NA
j_gene: TRBJ1-5
abundance: NA
v_gene: TRBV6-1
CDR3aa: CASLDFPNQPQHF
CDR3nt: TGTGCCAGCCTCGACTTTCCTAATCAGCCCCAGCATTTT

d_gene: NA
j_gene: TRBJ2-7
abundance: NA
v_gene: TRBV18
CDR3aa: CASSPPGAFSYEQYF
CDR3nt: TGTGCCAGCTCACCACCGGGCGCCTTTTCCTACGAGCAGTACTTC

d_gene: NA
j_gene: TRBJ2-3
abundance: few
v_gene: TRBV6-5
CDR3aa: CASSYSGGRTDTQYF
CDR3nt: TGTGCCAGCAGTTACTCAGGGGGTAGAACAGATACGCAGTATTTT

d_gene: NA
j_gene: TRBJ2-5
abundance: NA
v_gene: TRBV9
CDR3aa: CASSVVGGETQYF
CDR3nt: TGTGCCAGCAGCGTAGTCGGCGGAGAGACCCAGTACTTC

d_gene: TRBD1
j_gene: TRBJ2-7
abundance: NA
v_gene: TRBV7-8
CDR3aa: CASGIQGAQYEQYF
CDR3nt: TGTGCCAGCGGGATACAGGGGGCCCAGTACGAGCAGTACTTC

d_gene: NA
j_gene: TRBJ2-1
abundance: NA
v_gene: TRBV11-2
CDR3aa: CASSFWGNNEQFF
CDR3nt: TGTGCCAGCAGCTTCTGGGGTAACAATGAGCAGTTCTTC

d_gene: TRBD1
j_gene: TRBJ1-6
abundance: NA
v_gene: TRBV5-1
CDR3aa: CASSLEGQGYSPLHF
CDR3nt: TGCGCCAGCAGCTTAGAGGGACAGGGGTACTCACCCCTCCACTTT

d_gene: TRBD1
j_gene: TRBJ1-4
abundance: NA
v_gene: TRBV18
CDR3aa: CASSSTGQPNEKLFF
CDR3nt: TGTGCCAGCTCATCTACGGGACAGCCTAATGAAAAACTGTTTTTT

d_gene: NA
j_gene: TRBJ2-7
abundance: NA
v_gene: TRBV19
CDR3aa: CASRAGSYEQYF
CDR3nt: TGTGCCAGTAGAGCAGGCTCCTACGAGCAGTACTTC

d_gene: NA
j_gene: TRBJ1-2
abundance: NA
v_gene: TRBV18
CDR3aa: CASSPTVQTNYGYTF
CDR3nt: TGTGCCAGCTCACCTACTGTCCAGACTAACTATGGCTACACCTTC

d_gene: NA
j_gene: TRBJ2-2
abundance: NA
v_gene: TRBV7-9
CDR3aa: CASSFFYGTGELFF
CDR3nt: TGTGCCAGCAGCTTTTTCTACGGGACCGGGGAGCTGTTTTTT

d_gene: NA
j_gene: TRBJ1-5
abundance: NA
v_gene: TRBV19
CDR3aa: CASSIGEVYSNQPQHF
CDR3nt: TGTGCCAGTAGTATCGGTGAAGTTTATAGCAATCAGCCCCAGCATTTT

d_gene: NA
j_gene: TRBJ1-1
abundance: few
v_gene: TRBV18
CDR3aa: CASSTSPGDTEAFF
CDR3nt: TGTGCCAGCTCTACCTCCCCGGGGGACACTGAAGCTTTCTTT

d_gene: NA
j_gene: TRBJ2-7
abundance: once
v_gene: TRBV5-1
CDR3aa: CASSPLDPGSYEQYF
CDR3nt: TGCGCCAGCAGCCCCTTGGACCCGGGGTCCTACGAGCAGTACTTC